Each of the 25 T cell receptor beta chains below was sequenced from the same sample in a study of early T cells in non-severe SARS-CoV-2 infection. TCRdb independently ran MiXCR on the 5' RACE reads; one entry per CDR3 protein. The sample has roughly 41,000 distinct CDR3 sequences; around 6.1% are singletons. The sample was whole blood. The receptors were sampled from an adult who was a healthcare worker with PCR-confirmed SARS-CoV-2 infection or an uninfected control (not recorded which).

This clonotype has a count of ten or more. The CDR3 DNA follows: TGTGCCAGCAGCTCCAGCGGGGGGCAATTTTTCAATGAGCAGTTCTTC. Protein product: CASSSSGGQFFNEQFF. The rearrangement links TRBV5-4 to TRBJ2-1; 9 nucleotides match TRBD2. Trimming removed 3 bases from V and 6 bases from J; junction bases left unmatched: 10. The CDR3 totals 16 residues. Germline V gene sequence: CDR1 SGHNT, CDR2 YYREEE (reference sequence).

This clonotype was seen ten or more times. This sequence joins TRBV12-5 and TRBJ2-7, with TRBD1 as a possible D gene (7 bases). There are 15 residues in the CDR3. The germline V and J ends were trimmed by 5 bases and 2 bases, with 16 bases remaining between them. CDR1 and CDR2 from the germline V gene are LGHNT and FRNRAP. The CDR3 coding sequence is TGTGCTAGTGGTCGCCCAGGGGGGCCCACCTACGAGCAGTACTTC. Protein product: CASGRPGGPTYEQYF. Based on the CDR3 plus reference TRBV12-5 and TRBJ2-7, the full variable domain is DARVTQTPRHKVTEMGQEVTMRCQPILGHNTVFWYRQTMMQGLELLAYFRNRAPLDDSGMPKDRFSAEMPDATLATLKIQPSEPRDSAVYFCASGRPGGPTYEQYFGPGTRLTVT.

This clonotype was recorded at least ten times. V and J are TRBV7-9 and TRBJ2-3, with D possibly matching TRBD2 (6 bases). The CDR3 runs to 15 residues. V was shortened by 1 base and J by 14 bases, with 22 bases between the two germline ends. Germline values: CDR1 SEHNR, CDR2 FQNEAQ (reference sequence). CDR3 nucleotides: TGTGCCAGCAGCTTAGACGTCCCTACAAAGGAGGGATCGTATTTT. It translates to CASSLDVPTKEGSYF.

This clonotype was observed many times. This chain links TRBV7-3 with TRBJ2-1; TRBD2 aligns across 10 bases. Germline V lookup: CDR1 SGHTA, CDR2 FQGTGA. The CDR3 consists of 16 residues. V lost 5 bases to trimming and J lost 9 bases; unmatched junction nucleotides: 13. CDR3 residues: CASSDPVLAGKGEQFF. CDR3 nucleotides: TGTGCCAGCAGCGATCCTGTACTAGCGGGAAAAGGTGAGCAGTTCTTC.

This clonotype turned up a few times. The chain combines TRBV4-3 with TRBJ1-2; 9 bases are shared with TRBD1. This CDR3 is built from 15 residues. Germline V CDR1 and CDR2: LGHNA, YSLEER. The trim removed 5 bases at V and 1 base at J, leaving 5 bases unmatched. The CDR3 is CASSYDRGDNYGYTF. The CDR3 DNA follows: TGCGCCAGCAGCTACGACAGGGGGGATAACTATGGCTACACCTTC.

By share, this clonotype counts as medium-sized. CDR3 residues: CNGRAPTDTQYF. CDR3 in DNA: TGCAATGGGCGGGCCCCCACAGATACGCAGTATTTT. The chain couples TRBV20-1 to TRBJ2-3; TRBD2 might be the D (5 bases). Germline V CDR1 and CDR2: DFQATT, SNEGSKA (reference sequence). This CDR3 is 12 amino acids long.

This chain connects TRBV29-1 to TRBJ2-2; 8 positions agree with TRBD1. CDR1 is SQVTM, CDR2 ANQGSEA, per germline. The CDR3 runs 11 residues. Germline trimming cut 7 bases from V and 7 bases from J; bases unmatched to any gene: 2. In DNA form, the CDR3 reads TGCAGCGCAGGGGGCCACGGGGAGCTGTTTTTT. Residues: CSAGGHGELFF.

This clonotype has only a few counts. CDR3 sequence: CASSPETGGTENTIYF. The CDR3 nucleotides read TGTGCCAGCAGTCCCGAGACAGGGGGGACTGAAAACACCATATATTTT. The chain couples TRBV12-3 or TRBV12-4 to TRBJ1-3; 9 positions agree with TRBD1. Trimming cost V 5 bases and J 6 bases; bases outside gene matches: 11. CDR3 length: 16 amino acids.

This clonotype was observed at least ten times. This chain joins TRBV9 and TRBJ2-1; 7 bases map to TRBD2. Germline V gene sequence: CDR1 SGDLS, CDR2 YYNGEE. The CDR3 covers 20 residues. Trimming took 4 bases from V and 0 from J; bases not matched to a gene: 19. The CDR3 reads CASSLGGTSHDLSSYNEQFF. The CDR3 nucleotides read TGTGCCAGCAGCCTGGGAGGGACTTCTCATGACCTCAGCTCCTACAATGAGCAGTTCTTC.

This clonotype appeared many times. Here the CDR3 reads CASSYSGNSGGTQYF. The CDR3 nucleotides read TGTGCCAGCAGCTACTCCGGGAACAGCGGTGGTACGCAGTATTTT. The chain employs TRBV11-3 and TRBJ2-3; possibly TRBD2 for D (5 bases). The V end lost 4 bases, the J end lost 8 bases, and 19 bases lay between the germline ends. CDR1 is SGHNT, CDR2 YENEEA, per germline. This CDR3 contains 15 residues.

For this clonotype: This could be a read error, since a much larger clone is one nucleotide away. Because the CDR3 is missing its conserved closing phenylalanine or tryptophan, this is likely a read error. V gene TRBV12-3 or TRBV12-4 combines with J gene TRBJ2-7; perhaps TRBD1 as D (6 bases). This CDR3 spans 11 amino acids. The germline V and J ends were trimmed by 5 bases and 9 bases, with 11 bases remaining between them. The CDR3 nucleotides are TGTGCCAGCAGTCAGGGGAGCCGGCAGTACCTC. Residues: CASSQGSRQYL.

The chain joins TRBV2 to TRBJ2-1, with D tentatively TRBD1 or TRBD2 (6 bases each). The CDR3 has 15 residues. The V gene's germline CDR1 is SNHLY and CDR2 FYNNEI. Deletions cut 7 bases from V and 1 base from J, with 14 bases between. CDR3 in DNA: TGTGCCAGCAATTCGGGGGCTACTTCCTACAATGAGCAGTTCTTC. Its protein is CASNSGATSYNEQFF.

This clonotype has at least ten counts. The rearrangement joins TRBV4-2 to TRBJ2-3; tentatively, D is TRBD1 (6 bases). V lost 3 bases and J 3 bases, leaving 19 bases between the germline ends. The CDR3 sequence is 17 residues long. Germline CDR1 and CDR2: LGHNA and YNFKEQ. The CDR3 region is CASSHNLGAGATDTQYF. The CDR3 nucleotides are TGTGCCAGCAGCCACAATCTCGGGGCAGGGGCTACAGATACGCAGTATTTT.

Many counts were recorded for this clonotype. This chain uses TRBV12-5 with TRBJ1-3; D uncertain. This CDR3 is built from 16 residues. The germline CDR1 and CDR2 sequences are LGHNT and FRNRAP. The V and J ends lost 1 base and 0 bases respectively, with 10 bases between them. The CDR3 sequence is CASGLGTTLSGNTIYF. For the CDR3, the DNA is TGTGCTAGTGGTTTGGGAACAACTCTCTCTGGAAACACCATATATTTT. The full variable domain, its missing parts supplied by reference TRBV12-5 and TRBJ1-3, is DARVTQTPRHKVTEMGQEVTMRCQPILGHNTVFWYRQTMMQGLELLAYFRNRAPLDDSGMPKDRFSAEMPDATLATLKIQPSEPRDSAVYFCASGLGTTLSGNTIYFGEGSWLTVV.

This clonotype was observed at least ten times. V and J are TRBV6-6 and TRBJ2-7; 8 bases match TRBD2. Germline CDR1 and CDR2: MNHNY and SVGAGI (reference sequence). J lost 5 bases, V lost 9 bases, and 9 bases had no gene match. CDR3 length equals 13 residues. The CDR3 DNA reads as TGTGCCAGTCACGGCGGGGGGAAGGACGAGCAGTACTTC. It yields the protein CASHGGGKDEQYF.

CDR3 sequence reads: CATSDLQTGNTGELFF. As DNA, the CDR3 is TGTGCCACCAGTGATTTGCAGACGGGCAACACCGGGGAGCTGTTTTTT. The chain employs TRBV24-1 and TRBJ2-2, with no clear D. Per the germline V gene, CDR1 is KGHDR and CDR2 is SFDVKD. V was cut by 0 bases and J by 2 bases, with 9 bases left in between. The CDR3 is made up of 16 amino acids.

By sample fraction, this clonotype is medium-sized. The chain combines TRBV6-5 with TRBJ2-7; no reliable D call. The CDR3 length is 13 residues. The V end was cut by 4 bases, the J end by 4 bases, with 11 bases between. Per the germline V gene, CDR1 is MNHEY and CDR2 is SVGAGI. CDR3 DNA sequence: TGTGCCAGCAGTTCCCTGGCTTTATACGAGCAGTACTTC. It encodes CASSSLALYEQYF.

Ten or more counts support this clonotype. In DNA form, the CDR3 reads TGTGCCAGCAGCTCTATTCCCTGGGACACAATCAACGACGAGCAGTACTTC. This gives the protein CASSSIPWDTINDEQYF. The rearrangement joins TRBV7-9 to TRBJ2-7, with D tentatively TRBD1 (6 bases). Trimming stripped 4 bases from V and 5 bases from J, with 24 bases between. Germline loops: CDR1 SEHNR, CDR2 FQNEAQ (reference sequence). The CDR3 has 17 residues.

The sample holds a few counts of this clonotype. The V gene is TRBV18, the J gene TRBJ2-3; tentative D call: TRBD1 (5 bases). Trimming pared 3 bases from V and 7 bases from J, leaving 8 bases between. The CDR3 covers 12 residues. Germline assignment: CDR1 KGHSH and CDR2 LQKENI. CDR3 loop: CASSPRVNTQYF. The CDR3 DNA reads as TGTGCCAGCTCACCCAGGGTTAATACGCAGTATTTT.

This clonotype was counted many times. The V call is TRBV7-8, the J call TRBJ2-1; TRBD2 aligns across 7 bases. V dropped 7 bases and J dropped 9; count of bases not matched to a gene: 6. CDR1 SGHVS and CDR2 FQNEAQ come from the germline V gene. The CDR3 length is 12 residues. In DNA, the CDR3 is TGTGCCAGCATCGGGGCGGGAGCTGAGCAGTTCTTC. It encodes CASIGAGAEQFF.

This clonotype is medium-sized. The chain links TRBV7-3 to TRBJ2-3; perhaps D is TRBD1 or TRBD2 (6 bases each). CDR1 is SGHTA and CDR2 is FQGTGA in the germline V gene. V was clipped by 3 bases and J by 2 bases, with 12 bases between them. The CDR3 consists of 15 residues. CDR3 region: CASSLGGTHTDTQYF. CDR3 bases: TGTGCCAGCAGCTTGGGCGGGACACACACAGATACGCAGTATTTT.

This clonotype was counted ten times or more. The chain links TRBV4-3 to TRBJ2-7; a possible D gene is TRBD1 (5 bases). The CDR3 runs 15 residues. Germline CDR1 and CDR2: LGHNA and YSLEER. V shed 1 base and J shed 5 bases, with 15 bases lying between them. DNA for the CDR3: TGCGCCAGCAGCCAAGCCGACAGCAGGACCCACGAGCAGTACTTC. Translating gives CASSQADSRTHEQYF.

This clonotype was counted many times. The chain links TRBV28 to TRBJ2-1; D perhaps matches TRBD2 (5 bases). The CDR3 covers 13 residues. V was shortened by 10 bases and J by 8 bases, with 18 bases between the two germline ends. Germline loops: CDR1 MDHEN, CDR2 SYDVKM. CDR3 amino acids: CATQDGVRDEQFF. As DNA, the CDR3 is TGTGCCACCCAGGACGGGGTTAGGGATGAGCAGTTCTTC.

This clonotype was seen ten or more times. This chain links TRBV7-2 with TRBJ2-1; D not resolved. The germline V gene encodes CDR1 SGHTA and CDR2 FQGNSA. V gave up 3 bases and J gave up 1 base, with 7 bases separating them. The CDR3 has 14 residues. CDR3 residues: CASSFGRSYNEQFF. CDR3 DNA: TGTGCCAGCAGCTTTGGGCGGTCCTACAATGAGCAGTTCTTC.

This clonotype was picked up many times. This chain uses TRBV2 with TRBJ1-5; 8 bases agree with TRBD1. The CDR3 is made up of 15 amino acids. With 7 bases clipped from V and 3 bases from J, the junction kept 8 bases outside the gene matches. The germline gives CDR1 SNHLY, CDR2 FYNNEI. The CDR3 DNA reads TGTGCCAGCACCCCGACAGGGGTACCCAATCAGCCCCAGCATTTT. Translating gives CASTPTGVPNQPQHF.